Listed below are T cell receptor beta chains from one sample, sequenced in a study of CD8 T cells in Susac syndrome. A single record per CDR3 protein comes from TCRdb applying MiXCR to the immunoSEQ multiplex PCR reads. The sample shows approximately 300,000 distinct CDR3 sequences, around nine tenths of them seen only once. Sequencing was done on a sample of CD8+ T cells from PBMCs. These receptors were obtained from a human donor with multiple sclerosis. CDR3s include the opening cysteine and the closing phenylalanine or tryptophan. Fields, in order: D gene, clone size, V gene, J gene, CDR3 DNA, CDR3 protein. A D gene is named only where the DNA matches it firmly. Some rows mark clone size as missing; the rest say once, few, many or name a class of expanded clone.

D gene: NA
clone size: NA
V gene: TRBV29-1
J gene: TRBJ2-7
CDR3 DNA: TGCAGCGTTCGGTGGTTAAACTCCTACGAGCAGTACTTC
CDR3 protein: CSVRWLNSYEQYF

D gene: NA
clone size: NA
V gene: TRBV6-1
J gene: TRBJ2-3
CDR3 DNA: TGTGCCAGCAGTTACGTTGGCGGGACGGGGGATACGCAGTATTTT
CDR3 protein: CASSYVGGTGDTQYF

D gene: TRBD2
clone size: NA
V gene: TRBV18
J gene: TRBJ2-7
CDR3 DNA: TGTGCCAGCTCATCCTGGGGGACGGAGGCGGGAGTGGTCGAGCAGTACTTC
CDR3 protein: CASSSWGTEAGVVEQYF

D gene: NA
clone size: once
V gene: TRBV30
J gene: TRBJ2-3
CDR3 DNA: TGTGCCTGGAGAGAAACAGGGACAGATACGCAGTATTTT
CDR3 protein: CAWRETGTDTQYF

D gene: NA
clone size: NA
V gene: TRBV4-2
J gene: TRBJ1-6
CDR3 DNA: TGTGCCAGCAGCCAAGAACCGGTCCAGAGCTCCTATAATTCACCCCTCCACTTT
CDR3 protein: CASSQEPVQSSYNSPLHF

D gene: NA
clone size: NA
V gene: TRBV24-1
J gene: TRBJ2-2
CDR3 DNA: TGTGCCACCGGAAACAGGGTCCCGAACACCGGGGAGCTGTTTTTT
CDR3 protein: CATGNRVPNTGELFF

D gene: TRBD1
clone size: NA
V gene: TRBV4-2
J gene: TRBJ2-3
CDR3 DNA: TGTGCCAGCAGCCAAGACCACTGGACAGGGGGAGATACGCAGTATTTT
CDR3 protein: CASSQDHWTGGDTQYF

D gene: NA
clone size: NA
V gene: TRBV27
J gene: TRBJ1-5
CDR3 DNA: TGTGCCAGCAGTTCCCCAGGGTCGGGTCAGCCCCAGCATTTT
CDR3 protein: CASSSPGSGQPQHF

D gene: NA
clone size: NA
V gene: TRBV11-2
J gene: TRBJ2-2
CDR3 DNA: TGTGCCAGCAGCTTAGTTTGGGAGAACACCGGGGAGCTGTTTTTT
CDR3 protein: CASSLVWENTGELFF

D gene: TRBD1
clone size: NA
V gene: TRBV30
J gene: TRBJ2-7
CDR3 DNA: TGTGCCTGCCAAGGGACAGCTTCCTCCTACGAGCAGTACTTC
CDR3 protein: CACQGTASSYEQYF

D gene: NA
clone size: NA
V gene: TRBV20-1
J gene: TRBJ2-1
CDR3 DNA: TGCAGTGCGCCACGTCGAGGGGGGTATGAGCAGTTCTTC
CDR3 protein: CSAPRRGGYEQFF

D gene: TRBD1
clone size: NA
V gene: TRBV12-3/TRBV12-4
J gene: TRBJ1-5
CDR3 DNA: TGTGCCAGCAGTTTGGGACAGGGGGTCAATCAGCCCCAGCATTTT
CDR3 protein: CASSLGQGVNQPQHF

D gene: NA
clone size: NA
V gene: TRBV5-8
J gene: TRBJ1-5
CDR3 DNA: TGTGCCAGCAGCTTGGTAAGCAATCAGCCCCAGCATTTT
CDR3 protein: CASSLVSNQPQHF

D gene: NA
clone size: NA
V gene: TRBV6-2/TRBV6-3
J gene: TRBJ1-5
CDR3 DNA: TGTGCCAGCGGACAGACTTCCAATCAGCCCCAGCATTTT
CDR3 protein: CASGQTSNQPQHF

D gene: NA
clone size: NA
V gene: TRBV4-3
J gene: TRBJ2-1
CDR3 DNA: TGCGCCAGCAGCCAAGAGGGGGGGCGATCGGAAATAAACTCCTACAATGAGCAGTTCTTC
CDR3 protein: CASSQEGGRSEINSYNEQFF

D gene: NA
clone size: NA
V gene: TRBV2
J gene: TRBJ2-1
CDR3 DNA: TGTGCCAGCAGTGAACTAGGAGAGCGCTCCTACAATGAGCAGTTCTTC
CDR3 protein: CASSELGERSYNEQFF

D gene: NA
clone size: once
V gene: TRBV5-8
J gene: TRBJ2-4
CDR3 DNA: TGTGCCAGCAGCTCGCCTGGGGGACAAAACATTCAGTACTTC
CDR3 protein: CASSSPGGQNIQYF

D gene: NA
clone size: NA
V gene: TRBV29-1
J gene: TRBJ2-7
CDR3 DNA: TGCAGCGCCCGGACTTCATCCTACGAGCAGTACTTC
CDR3 protein: CSARTSSYEQYF

D gene: NA
clone size: NA
V gene: TRBV20-1
J gene: TRBJ2-3
CDR3 DNA: TGCAGTGCTGGAGATGGGGGGGCATCAGATACGCAGTATTTT
CDR3 protein: CSAGDGGASDTQYF

D gene: TRBD2
clone size: NA
V gene: TRBV20-1
J gene: TRBJ2-2
CDR3 DNA: TGCAGTGCTGGGACTAGCGGGAAGAACACCGGGGAGCTGTTTTTT
CDR3 protein: CSAGTSGKNTGELFF

D gene: TRBD2
clone size: NA
V gene: TRBV7-6
J gene: TRBJ2-3
CDR3 DNA: TGTGCCAGCAGCGTAGGGACAGTAGGGACTAGCGGGACCCTCACAGATACGCAGTATTTT
CDR3 protein: CASSVGTVGTSGTLTDTQYF

D gene: TRBD2
clone size: NA
V gene: TRBV20-1
J gene: TRBJ2-7
CDR3 DNA: TGCAGTGCTAGAGGTCGACTAGCGGGAGAGGAAGAGCAGTACTTC
CDR3 protein: CSARGRLAGEEEQYF

D gene: NA
clone size: NA
V gene: TRBV19
J gene: TRBJ2-1
CDR3 DNA: TGTGCCAGTAAGCTCCGGGACCCAAACAATGAGCAGTTCTTC
CDR3 protein: CASKLRDPNNEQFF

D gene: TRBD2
clone size: NA
V gene: TRBV7-6
J gene: TRBJ2-3
CDR3 DNA: TGTGCCAGCAGCTTAGCGGCTAGCGGGGCCACAGATACGCAGTATTTT
CDR3 protein: CASSLAASGATDTQYF

D gene: TRBD2
clone size: NA
V gene: TRBV10-3
J gene: TRBJ2-1
CDR3 DNA: TGTGCCATCAGTGAGTCGTGGATAAGGACTAGCGTCTACAATGAGCAGTTCTTC
CDR3 protein: CAISESWIRTSVYNEQFF

D gene: NA
clone size: NA
V gene: TRBV27
J gene: TRBJ2-1
CDR3 DNA: TGTGCCAGCAGTACTAACCGGGCCCCATACAATGAGCAGTTCTTC
CDR3 protein: CASSTNRAPYNEQFF

D gene: NA
clone size: NA
V gene: TRBV12-3/TRBV12-4
J gene: TRBJ2-5
CDR3 DNA: TGTGCCAGCAGGATAGGGGGGCGGGAGACCCAGTACTTC
CDR3 protein: CASRIGGRETQYF

D gene: TRBD1
clone size: NA
V gene: TRBV4-2
J gene: TRBJ1-6
CDR3 DNA: TGTGCCAGCAGCCAAGATCTGGAGGGGGCCAGGGCACCCCTCCACTTT
CDR3 protein: CASSQDLEGARAPLHF

D gene: NA
clone size: NA
V gene: TRBV29-1
J gene: TRBJ2-1
CDR3 DNA: TGCAGCCCTTTGAGGGGGGGGGAGCAGTTCTTC
CDR3 protein: CSPLRGGEQFF

D gene: TRBD1
clone size: NA
V gene: TRBV5-6
J gene: TRBJ2-7
CDR3 DNA: TGTGCCAGCAGCCACCGGGACAGCTCGACCTCCTACGAGCAGTACTTC
CDR3 protein: CASSHRDSSTSYEQYF

D gene: NA
clone size: NA
V gene: TRBV13
J gene: TRBJ2-4
CDR3 DNA: TGTGCCAGCAGCTTCCATCTAGGACGAGGTGACATTCAGTACTTC
CDR3 protein: CASSFHLGRGDIQYF